This T cell receptor (beta chain) was sequenced during a study of post-analysis software for immune sequencing data. In the study overall: The disease courses covered relapsing-remitting, secondary progressive and progressive-relapsing multiple sclerosis.

Study-level findings and limits: Clustering by F measure revealed strong co-clustering among samples prepared together in one batch. With TRBV5-6, TRBV5-1 and TRBV20-1 included, several TRBV segments were more frequent in patients than in controls. Comparison with controls showed significantly lower normalized Chao1 diversity in multiple sclerosis patients.

The CDR3 runs 16 residues. V gave up 0 bases and J gave up 4 bases; unmatched junction bases: 8. Germline-derived CDR1 and CDR2 are SGDLS and YYNGEE. The authors incorporated unique molecular identifiers into the TCR beta cDNA libraries. TCRdb called the PCR reads again in MiXCR, with one record for every CDR3 protein. Altogether more than 450,000 distinct CDR3 sequences are present, about 44% being singletons, with the ten largest covering around 1.7%. The sample holds a few counts of this clonotype. The antigen is unknown. The sequenced sample was blood. This sequence joins TRBV9 and TRBJ1-2; the match to TRBD1 covers 8 bases. The sequence derives from a girl aged 10 to 17 with multiple sclerosis. CDR3 in DNA: TGTGCCAGCAGCGTAGTCTCTCCGGACAGGGTCTATGGCTACACCTTC. It is translated as CASSVVSPDRVYGYTF.